Listed here are 29 T cell receptor beta chains from one sample, sequenced in a study of shared clonotypes between healthy human individuals. Profiling relied on immunoSEQ multiplex PCR, and the TCRdb table lists in-frame clones only, not all of them. The sample consists of 400,000 to 600,000 clones, 60% to 80% of them appearing once. The specimen was PBMCs. Source of these receptors: a woman aged 40 to 50 in good health. Some clones in this sample may be carry-over from other donors' samples.

This chain uses TRBV27 with TRBJ2-1; no clear D. The germline V and J ends were trimmed by 2 bases and 4 bases, with 6 bases remaining between them. The CDR3 sequence is 13 residues long. In germline, CDR1 is MNHEY, CDR2 SMNVEV (reference sequence). The CDR3 nucleotides are TGTGCCAGCAGTTTAGTGTCATACAATGAGCAGTTCTTC. Translation: CASSLVSYNEQFF.

On this clone: Distinct nucleotide sequences in the sample also encode this CDR3. The chain has TRBV5-1 and TRBJ2-5; D is unresolved. Trimming cost V 0 bases and J 3 bases, with 9 bases left between them. The CDR3 is 14 residues long. The germline V gene has CDR1 SGHRS and CDR2 YFSETQ. The CDR3 loop is CASSLAGSEETQYF. The CDR3 DNA follows: TGCGCCAGCAGCTTGGCCGGGTCAGAAGAGACCCAGTACTTC.

This chain joins TRBV27 and TRBJ1-1; D uncertain. The CDR3 consists of 15 residues. Per the germline V gene, CDR1 is MNHEY and CDR2 is SMNVEV (reference sequence). V lost 5 bases to trimming and J lost 0 bases, with 13 bases between them. CDR3 in amino acids: CASSPEVRMNTEAFF. For the CDR3, the DNA is TGTGCCAGCAGTCCCGAGGTTAGGATGAACACTGAAGCTTTCTTT.

The CDR3 DNA sequence: TGTGCCAGCAGGTCTAGCGGGGGCTACGAGCAGTACTTC. Translated, it gives CASRSSGGYEQYF. The V gene is TRBV6-1, the J gene TRBJ2-7, with 10 bases matching TRBD2. J lost 3 bases, V lost 6 bases, and 2 bases had no gene match. The CDR3 consists of 13 residues. The germline V gene encodes CDR1 MNHNS and CDR2 SASEGT.

The CDR3 region has the DNA TGCGCCAGCAGCGAGGGGACAGGGAGCGCCCCTGGGGCCAACGTCCTGACTTTC. This translates into CASSEGTGSAPGANVLTF. The rearrangement uses TRBV5-1 and TRBJ2-6; 9 bases fit TRBD1. CDR3 size: 18 residues. Germline CDR1 SGHRS, CDR2 YFSETQ. V was clipped by 4 bases and J by 2 bases; unmatched bases: 10.

V gene TRBV30 combines with J gene TRBJ2-7, with D perhaps matching TRBD1 (5 bases). Germline V gene sequence: CDR1 GTSNPN, CDR2 SVGIG (reference sequence). The CDR3 loop spans 12 amino acids. Trimming removed 4 bases from V and 2 bases from J, with 9 bases in between. CDR3 amino acids: CAWKGAAYEQYF. CDR3 bases: TGTGCCTGGAAAGGGGCGGCCTACGAGCAGTACTTC.

This clone appeared a single time. V gene TRBV7-2 combines with J gene TRBJ1-5, with unresolved D. Trimming left V 5 bases short and J 3 bases short, with 14 bases between. CDR1 is SGHTA and CDR2 is FQGNSA in the germline V gene. CDR3 length: 15 residues. The CDR3 region is CASSMGGPANQPQHF. The CDR3 region has the DNA TGTGCCAGCAGCATGGGAGGGCCCGCCAATCAGCCCCAGCATTTT.

In regard to this clone: A junction boundary mismatches the germline segment, possibly from a read error. This sequence joins TRBV2 and TRBJ1-3; TRBD1 matches at 7 bases. The germline gives CDR1 SNHLY, CDR2 FYNNEI. This CDR3 is built from 14 residues. The CDR3 coding sequence is TGTGCCAGCAGAGAAGGGGGCAGTGGAAACACCATATATTTT. Protein sequence: CASREGGSGNTIYF.

This clone has just a few counts. V gene TRBV7-9 combines with J gene TRBJ2-1; TRBD2 matches at 8 bases. CDR3 length equals 16 residues. Germline CDR1 is SEHNR and CDR2 is FQNEAQ (reference sequence). V was pared by 5 bases and J by 6 bases, with 12 bases of the junction left unmatched. The CDR3 here is CASSPSGLGASNEQFF. As DNA, the CDR3 is TGTGCCAGCAGCCCCTCGGGACTAGGGGCATCCAATGAGCAGTTCTTC.

This sequence joins TRBV9 and TRBJ2-3; 10 bases match TRBD1. This CDR3 spans 16 amino acids. Germline CDR1 reads SGDLS; CDR2 reads YYNGEE. Trimming took 3 bases from V and 2 from J; bases not matched to a gene: 6. The CDR3 here is CASSEGTGAYTDTQYF. CDR3 DNA sequence: TGTGCCAGCAGCGAGGGGACAGGGGCGTACACAGATACGCAGTATTTT.

The rearrangement links TRBV6-5 to TRBJ2-7; the D call may be TRBD1 or TRBD2 (6 bases each). Per the germline V gene, CDR1 is MNHEY and CDR2 is SVGAGI. This CDR3 is 15 amino acids long. The germline V and J ends were trimmed by 5 bases and 5 bases, with 19 bases remaining between them. CDR3 sequence: CASSPKGGRGHEQYF. For the CDR3, the DNA is TGTGCCAGCAGTCCCAAGGGGGGCAGGGGTCACGAGCAGTACTTC.

J is TRBJ2-2 and V is TRBV7-8; no definite D call. This CDR3 comprises 15 residues. Trimming took off 3 bases at V and 3 bases at J, with 11 bases between the two ends. Germline-derived CDR1 and CDR2 are SGHVS and FQNEAQ. This CDR3 is CASSFGSLYTGELFF. The DNA of the CDR3 is TGTGCCAGCAGCTTCGGTTCCTTGTACACCGGGGAGCTGTTTTTT.

The V gene is TRBV5-1, the J gene TRBJ2-5; 8 bases match TRBD2. Germline lookup yields CDR1 SGHRS and CDR2 YFSETQ. This CDR3 spans 15 amino acids. The V gene end was trimmed by 0 bases and the J gene end by 5 bases; junction bases not matched to a gene: 6. The CDR3 spells CASSLVPGGAETQYF. CDR3 bases: TGCGCCAGCAGCTTGGTTCCGGGAGGGGCGGAGACCCAGTACTTC.

This chain joins TRBV5-4 and TRBJ2-3; D gene unclear. The CDR3 consists of 13 residues. Trimming shortened V by 1 base and J by 2 bases, and 5 bases separated the two germline ends. CDR1 SGHNT and CDR2 YYREEE come from the germline V gene (reference sequence). CDR3 in DNA: TGTGCCAGCAGCTTGTCTAACACAGATACGCAGTATTTT. Encoded protein: CASSLSNTDTQYF.

The chain employs TRBV6-1 and TRBJ2-2; D gene uncertain. The CDR3 loop spans 13 amino acids. Germline-derived CDR1 and CDR2 are MNHNS and SASEGT. V was cut by 6 bases and J by 6 bases, with 11 bases left in between. The CDR3 coding sequence is TGTGCCAGCAGGGCTCCACTTTCCGGGGAGCTGTTTTTT. Its translation is CASRAPLSGELFF.

The chain carries TRBV5-4 and TRBJ2-1; D could derive from TRBD1 or TRBD2 (5 bases each). V was shortened by 4 bases and J by 0 bases, with 17 bases between the two germline ends. CDR3 length equals 17 residues. Germline assignment: CDR1 SGHNT and CDR2 YYREEE (reference sequence). CDR3 nucleotides: TGTGCCAGCAGCCCCCGTTCGGGGCCAAGCTCCTACAATGAGCAGTTCTTC. Translated: CASSPRSGPSSYNEQFF.

The chain combines TRBV7-2 with TRBJ2-7; 8 bases fit TRBD1. After removal of 3 bases from V and 5 bases from J, the junction contained 6 bases not matched to a gene. Germline V gene sequence: CDR1 SGHTA, CDR2 FQGNSA. The CDR3 is 14 amino acids. The DNA for the CDR3 is TGTGCCAGCAGCTTGACAGGGGCAGATCACGAGCAGTACTTC. Translation gives CASSLTGADHEQYF.

This clone came up a few times. The CDR3: CASVETGNTIYF. CDR3 nucleotide sequence: TGTGCCAGCGTGGAAACAGGAAACACCATATATTTT. The genes are TRBV28 and TRBJ1-3; D not resolved. The CDR3 is 12 amino acids. Looked up from germline, CDR1 is MDHEN and CDR2 is SYDVKM. V lost 8 bases and J lost 4, with 9 bases in between.

Concerning this clone: At one end, the junction sequence differs from germline, possibly due to a read error. The rearrangement joins TRBV7-7 to TRBJ2-1, with 14 bases identical to TRBD2. CDR3 length: 15 amino acids. Germline-derived CDR1 and CDR2 are SSHAT and FNYEAQ (reference sequence). The CDR3 sequence: CASSPTSGRATEQFF. Here the CDR3 DNA reads TGTGCTAGCAGCCCGACTAGCGGGAGGGCGACTGAGCAGTTCTTC.

The chain links TRBV25-1 to TRBJ1-3; the D gene is possibly TRBD1 (5 bases). The CDR3 sequence is 14 residues long. CDR1 MGHDK and CDR2 SYGVNS come from the germline V gene. Deletions cut 4 bases from V and 1 base from J, with 8 bases between. The CDR3 nucleotides read TGTGCCAGCAGTGTCGGGGGTTCTGGAAACACCATATATTTT. Amino acid sequence: CASSVGGSGNTIYF.

The V gene is TRBV6-5, the J gene TRBJ2-1, with 9 bases identical to TRBD1. J gave up 9 bases and V 2 bases, and 11 bases lay outside the gene matches. This CDR3 comprises 16 residues. CDR1 and CDR2 (germline): MNHEY, SVGAGI. DNA for the CDR3: TGTGCCAGCAGTTACCGGAGACAGGGGGATCGGATTGAGCAGTTCTTC. Translated: CASSYRRQGDRIEQFF.

The chain employs TRBV4-1 and TRBJ2-2, with D unresolved. Trimming took off 1 base at V and 10 bases at J, with 22 bases between the two ends. The CDR3 is 17 residues long. Germline CDR1 and CDR2: MGHRA and YSYEKL. Here the CDR3 DNA reads TGCGCCAGCAGCCAAGTGGTACCGGGCCGAACGCGGCAGGAGCTGTTTTTT. The encoded protein is CASSQVVPGRTRQELFF.

The chain carries TRBV10-1 and TRBJ1-5; D gene ambiguous. Trimming stripped 3 bases from V and 5 bases from J, with 5 bases between. The CDR3 length is 12 residues. Germline V gives CDR1 WNHNN, CDR2 SYGVQD (reference sequence). This CDR3 reads CASSDSDQPQHF. The CDR3, as DNA: TGCGCCAGCAGTGACAGTGATCAGCCCCAGCATTTT.

The V call is TRBV21-1, the J call TRBJ1-2; the tabulated D call, TRBD1, remains unverified against the DNA. TRBV21-1 is noted as a pseudogene. This CDR3 is 15 amino acids long. The CDR3 coding sequence is TGTGCCAGCATCATAGCCGCCAGGACATCCTATGGCTACACCTTC. It is translated as CASIIAARTSYGYTF.

The chain employs TRBV5-1 and TRBJ2-3; D possibly corresponds to TRBD2 (5 bases). The CDR3 is made up of 15 amino acids. In germline, CDR1 is SGHRS, CDR2 YFSETQ. The V and J ends lost 4 bases and 6 bases respectively, with 18 bases between them. The CDR3 DNA sequence: TGCGCCAGCAGCGATCCCCGGGAATCCGGGGATACGCAGTATTTT. This codes for CASSDPRESGDTQYF.

The rearrangement uses TRBV5-1 and TRBJ2-2, with a possible D match to TRBD1 (7 bases). The CDR3 consists of 14 residues. In germline, CDR1 is SGHRS, CDR2 YFSETQ. V was clipped by 8 bases and J by 0 bases, with 11 bases between them. CDR3 protein: CASSGGSNTGELFF. CDR3 coding DNA: TGCGCCAGTTCAGGGGGGTCGAACACCGGGGAGCTGTTTTTT.

The chain combines TRBV5-5 with TRBJ2-6; 10 bases map to TRBD1. Germline V gene data show CDR1 as SGHKS and CDR2 as YYEKEE (reference sequence). V was pared by 4 bases and J by 4 bases, with 8 bases of the junction left unmatched. The CDR3 consists of 17 residues. The CDR3 loop is CASSTGQGPAGANVLTF. As DNA, the CDR3 is TGTGCCAGCAGCACGGGACAGGGGCCTGCAGGGGCCAACGTCCTGACTTTC.

A single count supports this clone. The chain carries TRBV29-1 and TRBJ1-4, with D unresolved. Germline values: CDR1 SQVTM, CDR2 ANQGSEA. The CDR3 loop spans 13 amino acids. V was clipped by 4 bases and J by 3 bases, with 9 bases between them. CDR3 DNA: TGCAGCGTTGGAGGCAGTCCTAATGAAAAACTGTTTTTT. The encoded protein is CSVGGSPNEKLFF.

The chain joins TRBV7-8 to TRBJ2-1, with TRBD2 matching 10 bases. Per the germline V gene, CDR1 is SGHVS and CDR2 is FQNEAQ. Trimming took 5 bases from V and 3 from J; bases not matched to a gene: 7. CDR3 length: 16 residues. The CDR3 loop reads CASSPFTSGIYNEQFF. In nucleotides, the CDR3 is TGTGCCAGCAGCCCCTTCACTAGCGGGATCTACAATGAGCAGTTCTTC.